The 26 T cell receptor beta chains below were found in one sample sequenced in a study of blood T cell repertoires in COVID-19. Profiled with immunoSEQ multiplex PCR; TCRdb holds only in-frame clones, not every one. Altogether about 120,000 clones are present, around 81% being singletons, with the ten largest covering 2.3%. Sequencing input: peripheral blood. These receptors were obtained from a man aged 70 or older with acute or convalescent COVID-19.

The gene calls are TRBV4-3 and TRBJ1-2; D possibly corresponds to TRBD1 (5 bases). This CDR3 has 15 residues. V dropped 2 bases and J dropped 8 bases, with 18 bases sitting between them. Germline V gene lookup returns CDR1 LGHNA and CDR2 YSLEER. CDR3 amino acids: CASSQPDRPLEGYTF. CDR3 DNA: TGCGCCAGCAGCCAACCCGACAGACCCCTTGAGGGCTACACCTTC.

The chain couples TRBV7-8 to TRBJ1-5; D is unresolved. The V gene lost 3 bases and the J gene lost 1 base, with 7 bases spanning the gap. The CDR3 is made up of 14 amino acids. CDR1 SGHVS and CDR2 FQNEAQ come from the germline V gene. CDR3 in DNA: TGTGCCAGCAGCTTTCGTCAGAGCAATCAGCCCCAGCATTTT. As protein: CASSFRQSNQPQHF.

This clone was seen a single time. J is TRBJ2-5 and V is TRBV7-2, with D tentatively TRBD2 (6 bases). The ends were cut back, 1 base at V and 2 bases at J, with 14 bases in the middle. CDR1 SGHTA and CDR2 FQGNSA come from the germline V gene. The CDR3 consists of 16 residues. In DNA form, the CDR3 reads TGTGCCAGCAGCTTAGTGGCTTGGGCGGGGCAAGAGACCCAGTACTTC. Residues: CASSLVAWAGQETQYF.

This clone was counted a single time. The chain is built from TRBV19 and TRBJ2-2, with 9 positions matching TRBD1. This CDR3 contains 14 residues. J gave up 5 bases and V 4 bases, and 2 bases lay outside the gene matches. Germline lookup yields CDR1 LNHDA and CDR2 SQIVND (reference sequence). CDR3 sequence reads: CASSKGQGTGELFF. The CDR3 bases are TGTGCCAGTAGTAAGGGACAGGGTACCGGGGAGCTGTTTTTT.

The chain combines TRBV4-3 with TRBJ1-1; 9 bases are shared with TRBD1. With 2 bases clipped from V and 10 bases from J, the junction kept 8 bases outside the gene matches. Germline assignment: CDR1 LGHNA and CDR2 YSLEER. The CDR3 is made up of 14 amino acids. Here the CDR3 reads CASSQSGQGLVAFF. Written as DNA, the CDR3 is TGCGCCAGCAGCCAATCGGGACAGGGATTAGTAGCTTTCTTT.

The chain carries TRBV10-3 and TRBJ2-1; TRBD2 matches 13 bases. The CDR3 loop spans 16 amino acids. Trimming at V came to 3 bases and at J to 6 bases, leaving 5 bases not matched to a gene. CDR1 and CDR2 from the germline V gene are ENHRY and SYGVKD. This chain's CDR3 is CAISEGTSGVFNEQFF. CDR3 DNA: TGTGCCATCAGTGAAGGGACTAGCGGGGTCTTCAATGAGCAGTTCTTC.

The genes are TRBV3-1 (or the pseudogene TRBV3-2) and TRBJ1-6, with 11 positions matching TRBD1. Trimming at V came to 4 bases and at J to 7 bases, leaving 6 bases not matched to a gene. Germline CDR1 reads LGHDT; CDR2 reads YNNKEL (reference sequence). This CDR3 has 16 amino acids. Here the CDR3 DNA reads TGTGCCAGCAGCCTCGGGACAGGGGGGACAAATTCACCCCTCCACTTT. Protein: CASSLGTGGTNSPLHF.

Comments on this clone: The same CDR3 arises from other DNA sequences in this sample as well. The rearrangement uses TRBV7-3 and TRBJ2-2; 7 bases line up with TRBD1. Trimming at V came to 5 bases and at J to 3 bases, leaving 6 bases not matched to a gene. CDR3 length equals 15 residues. In germline, CDR1 is SGHTA, CDR2 FQGTGA. CDR3 region: CASSLGQGDTGELFF. In DNA form, the CDR3 reads TGTGCCAGCAGCCTCGGGCAGGGGGACACCGGGGAGCTGTTTTTT.

The chain couples TRBV4-3 to TRBJ2-3, with 13 bases identical to TRBD2. The germline CDR1 and CDR2 sequences are LGHNA and YSLEER. The J segment lost 0 bases and the V segment lost 2 bases, leaving 5 bases of the junction unmatched. The CDR3 extends over 18 amino acids. CDR3 DNA sequence: TGCGCCAGCAGCCAACCGGGGACTAGCGGGATAAGCACAGATACGCAGTATTTT. Translated: CASSQPGTSGISTDTQYF.

V usage is TRBV4-2 and J usage is TRBJ1-5; no reliable D call. The V end lost 0 bases, the J end lost 1 base, and 10 bases lay between the germline ends. The CDR3 extends over 16 amino acids. Germline lookup yields CDR1 LGHNA and CDR2 YNFKEQ. CDR3 residues: CASSQDVRSSNQPQHF. The DNA of the CDR3 is TGTGCCAGCAGCCAAGATGTCAGGTCAAGCAATCAGCCCCAGCATTTT.

This chain connects TRBV12-3 or TRBV12-4 to TRBJ2-2; D not resolved. The CDR3 has 13 residues. V was clipped by 9 bases and J by 6 bases, with 14 bases between them. DNA of the CDR3: TGTGCCAGTACTCTCCCAGGCCCCGGGGAGCTGTTTTTT. This encodes CASTLPGPGELFF.

DNA for the CDR3: TGCAGCGTAAACAGGGACCGCTCCTACAATGAGCAGTTCTTC. Its protein is CSVNRDRSYNEQFF. The chain employs TRBV29-1 and TRBJ2-1; D may be TRBD1 (6 bases). Germline V lookup: CDR1 SQVTM, CDR2 ANQGSEA. Trimming stripped 6 bases from V and 0 bases from J, with 12 bases between. The CDR3 runs 14 residues.

The V gene is TRBV4-2, the J gene TRBJ1-6, with D hard to call. The CDR3 has 13 residues. CDR1 LGHNA and CDR2 YNFKEQ come from the germline V gene. The V end lost 1 base, the J end lost 8 bases, and 6 bases lay between the germline ends. CDR3 residues: CASSQAPDSPLHF. Written as DNA, the CDR3 is TGTGCCAGCAGCCAAGCTCCGGATTCACCCCTCCACTTT.

V and J are TRBV6-2 or TRBV6-3 and TRBJ2-7; TRBD1 matches 10 bases. The J segment lost 1 base and the V segment lost 5 bases, leaving 11 bases of the junction unmatched. This CDR3 comprises 17 residues. Germline CDR1 reads MNHEY; CDR2 reads SVGEGT. CDR3 in amino acids: CASSRTSGTGASYEQYF. The DNA of the CDR3 is TGTGCCAGCAGTAGAACATCCGGGACAGGGGCGTCCTACGAGCAGTACTTC.

This clone occurred a few times. V is TRBV19 and J is TRBJ2-5, with TRBD1 as a possible D gene (6 bases). The CDR3 runs 14 residues. Germline CDR1 is LNHDA and CDR2 is SQIVND (reference sequence). V dropped 4 bases and J dropped 3 bases, with 12 bases sitting between them. CDR3 residues: CASSTTGTKETQYF. CDR3 nucleotides: TGTGCCAGTAGTACAACCGGGACAAAAGAGACCCAGTACTTC.

The J gene is TRBJ2-7, the V gene TRBV14; the D gene is possibly TRBD2 (6 bases). This CDR3 is built from 14 residues. The germline V and J ends were trimmed by 1 base and 3 bases, with 10 bases remaining between them. Per the germline V gene, CDR1 is SGHDN and CDR2 is FVKESK. The CDR3 loop is CASSQGDLYYEQYF. CDR3 coding DNA: TGTGCCAGCAGCCAAGGGGACTTATACTACGAGCAGTACTTC.

This chain links TRBV9 with TRBJ1-2; 9 bases fit TRBD1. Germline-derived CDR1 and CDR2 are SGDLS and YYNGEE. CDR3 length: 15 residues. J was trimmed by 0 bases and V by 0 bases; bases with no gene match: 0. The CDR3 protein is CASSVGTGANYGYTF. The CDR3, as DNA: TGTGCCAGCAGCGTAGGGACAGGGGCTAACTATGGCTACACCTTC.

The table lists this clone with a few counts. V gene TRBV5-8 combines with J gene TRBJ2-7; D is unclear. Germline-derived CDR1 and CDR2 are SGHTS and YDEGEE. The CDR3 sequence is 12 residues long. V lost 3 bases and J 3 bases, leaving 7 bases between the germline ends. CDR3 region: CASSSNIYEQYF. CDR3 DNA sequence: TGTGCCAGCAGCTCCAACATCTACGAGCAGTACTTC.

The chain links TRBV3-1 (or the pseudogene TRBV3-2) to TRBJ2-3; 8 nucleotides agree with TRBD2. Germline-derived CDR1 and CDR2 are LGHDT and YNNKEL (reference sequence). CDR3 length: 14 residues. Losses at the gene ends were 0 bases for V and 7 bases for J; bases not matched to a gene: 3. CDR3 nucleotide sequence: TGTGCCAGCAGCCAAGAAGGGACTAGATATACGCAGTATTTT. This encodes CASSQEGTRYTQYF.

The J gene is TRBJ1-5, the V gene TRBV21-1; TRBD1 is taken as the D call from the table, unchecked against the DNA. TRBV21-1 represents a pseudogene. The CDR3 runs 19 residues. The CDR3 DNA reads TGTGCCAGCAGCAAAGAAACAGGGGGCGCGGGGAAAGTTTGTCAGCCCCAGCATTTT. Amino acids: CASSKETGGAGKVCQPQHF.

The gene calls are TRBV9 and TRBJ1-1; a possible D gene is TRBD1 (6 bases). V was trimmed by 0 bases and J by 0 bases, leaving 12 bases between them. The germline V gene has CDR1 SGDLS and CDR2 YYNGEE. The CDR3 consists of 16 residues. CDR3 residues: CASSVASGAVNTEAFF. The CDR3 DNA sequence: TGTGCCAGCAGCGTAGCGTCAGGGGCTGTGAACACTGAAGCTTTCTTT.

The CDR3 bases are TGTGCCAGCAGCGTAGGGGGGACTCACCGAAACACTGAAGCTTTCTTT. Its protein is CASSVGGTHRNTEAFF. The chain links TRBV9 to TRBJ1-1, with D possibly matching TRBD1 (5 bases). This CDR3 contains 16 residues. The V gene lost 0 bases and the J gene lost 2 bases, with 14 bases spanning the gap. From germline, CDR1 is SGDLS and CDR2 YYNGEE.

This chain uses TRBV7-2 with TRBJ1-5, with a possible D match to TRBD1 (5 bases). The CDR3 is 14 amino acids. Trimming removed 4 bases from V and 6 bases from J, with 13 bases in between. The V gene's germline CDR1 is SGHTA and CDR2 FQGNSA. As DNA, the CDR3 is TGTGCCAGCAGCTCACGGGGGGGTACTCAGCCCCAGCATTTT. This encodes CASSSRGGTQPQHF.

The V gene is TRBV30, the J gene TRBJ1-1; 9 positions match TRBD1. The CDR3 length is 15 residues. V lost 4 bases and J lost 7; bases outside the gene matches: 13. Germline CDR1 is GTSNPN and CDR2 is SVGIG (reference sequence). CDR3 loop: CAWTYIRTGVCEAFF. The CDR3 coding sequence is TGTGCCTGGACCTATATCAGGACAGGGGTATGTGAAGCTTTCTTT.

The chain joins TRBV7-8 to TRBJ1-1, with 7 bases identical to TRBD1. V was pared by 4 bases and J by 0 bases, with 5 bases of the junction left unmatched. Germline assignment: CDR1 SGHVS and CDR2 FQNEAQ. The CDR3 extends over 15 amino acids. The CDR3 DNA is TGTGCCAGCAGCTCAATTACAGGGGTGAACACTGAAGCTTTCTTT. This encodes CASSSITGVNTEAFF.

In the case of this clone: This sample also contains other DNA sequences that code for the same CDR3. V gene TRBV7-9 combines with J gene TRBJ1-2; D is ambiguous. From germline, CDR1 is SEHNR and CDR2 FQNEAQ (reference sequence). The CDR3 is 12 residues long. Trimming removed 1 base at V and 5 bases at J, with 5 bases between. The CDR3 sequence is CASSLGLYGYTF. DNA of the CDR3: TGTGCCAGCAGCTTAGGGCTGTATGGCTACACCTTC.